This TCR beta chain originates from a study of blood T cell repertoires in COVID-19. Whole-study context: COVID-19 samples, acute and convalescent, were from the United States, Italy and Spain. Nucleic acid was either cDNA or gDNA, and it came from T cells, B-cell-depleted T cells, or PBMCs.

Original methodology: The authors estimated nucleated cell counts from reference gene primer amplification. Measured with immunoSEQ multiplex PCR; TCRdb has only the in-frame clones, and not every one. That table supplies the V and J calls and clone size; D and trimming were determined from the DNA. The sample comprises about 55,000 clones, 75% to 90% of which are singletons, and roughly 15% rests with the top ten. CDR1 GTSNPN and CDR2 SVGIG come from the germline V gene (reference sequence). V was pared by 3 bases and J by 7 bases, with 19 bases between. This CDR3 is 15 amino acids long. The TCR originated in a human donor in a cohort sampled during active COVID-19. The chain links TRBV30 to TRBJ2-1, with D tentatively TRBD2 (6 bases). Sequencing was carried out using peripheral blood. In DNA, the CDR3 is TGTGCCTGGAGCCGAGGGGACTCCCAGGTGAATGAGCAGTTCTTC. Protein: CAWSRGDSQVNEQFF.